Here is one T cell receptor beta chain with its context. What it recognizes is unknown. The record originates from a study of glioma-infiltrating T cells. Overall study context: Glioblastomas were WHO grade IV, sampled at first diagnosis; low-grade were grade II. Notes on the study in general: Very few CDR3 sequences were shared between tissue and blood.

Using RNA template, CDR3s of TCR alpha and beta were amplified with iRepertoire arm-PCR. One-step reverse transcription and amplification started from approximately 100-400 ng of tissue mRNA or PBMC total RNA. TCRdb itself ran the multiplex PCR reads through MiXCR, one entry per CDR3 protein. The sample has about 380,000 distinct CDR3 sequences; 41% are singletons. Sequencing input: glioma tissue, nonneoplastic brain tissue, or PBMCs (not recorded which). This receptor was identified in a human donor with low-grade glioma or glioblastoma, undergoing nonglioma brain surgery, or in good health (not recorded which).

Here the CDR3 reads CASSTGATNEKLFF. CDR3 nucleotides: TGTGCCAGCAGTACAGGGGCAACTAATGAAAAACTGTTTTTT. The rearrangement uses TRBV6-1 and TRBJ1-4; 7 positions match TRBD1. The ends lost 5 bases at V and 0 bases at J; junction bases unmatched: 0. CDR1 is MNHNS, CDR2 SASEGT, per germline. This CDR3 region has 14 residues.